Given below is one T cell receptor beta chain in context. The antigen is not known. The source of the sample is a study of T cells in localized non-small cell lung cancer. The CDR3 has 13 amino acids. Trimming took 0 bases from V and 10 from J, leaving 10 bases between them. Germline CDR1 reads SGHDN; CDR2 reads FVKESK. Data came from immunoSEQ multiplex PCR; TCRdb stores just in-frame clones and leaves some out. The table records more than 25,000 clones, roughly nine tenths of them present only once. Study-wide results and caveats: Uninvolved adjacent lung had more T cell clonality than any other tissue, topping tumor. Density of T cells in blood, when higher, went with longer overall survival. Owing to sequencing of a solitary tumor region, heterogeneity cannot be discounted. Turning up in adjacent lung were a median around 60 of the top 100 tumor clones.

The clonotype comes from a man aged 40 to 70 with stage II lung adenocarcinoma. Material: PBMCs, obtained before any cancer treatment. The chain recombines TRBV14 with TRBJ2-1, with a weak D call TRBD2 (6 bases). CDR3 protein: CASSQDLRGEQFF. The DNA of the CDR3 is TGTGCCAGCAGCCAAGATCTTCGGGGGGAGCAGTTCTTC. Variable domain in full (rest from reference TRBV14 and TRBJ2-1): EAGVTQFPSHSVIEKGQTVTLRCDPISGHDNLYWYRRVMGKEIKFLLHFVKESKQDESGMPNNRFLAERTGGTYSTLKVQPAELEDSGVYFCASSQDLRGEQFFGPGTRLTVL.